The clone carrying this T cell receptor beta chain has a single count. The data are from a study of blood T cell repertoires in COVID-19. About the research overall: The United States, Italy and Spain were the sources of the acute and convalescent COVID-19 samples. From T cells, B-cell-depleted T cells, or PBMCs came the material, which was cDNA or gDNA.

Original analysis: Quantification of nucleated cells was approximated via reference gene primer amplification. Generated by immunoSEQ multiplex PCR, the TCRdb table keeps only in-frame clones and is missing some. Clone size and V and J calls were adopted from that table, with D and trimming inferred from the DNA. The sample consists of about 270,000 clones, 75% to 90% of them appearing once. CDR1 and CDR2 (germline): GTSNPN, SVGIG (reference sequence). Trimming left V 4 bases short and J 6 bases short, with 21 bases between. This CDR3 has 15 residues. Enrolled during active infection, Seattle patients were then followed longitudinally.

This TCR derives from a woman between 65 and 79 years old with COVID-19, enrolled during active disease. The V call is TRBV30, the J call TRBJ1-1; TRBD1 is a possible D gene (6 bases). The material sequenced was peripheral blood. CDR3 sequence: CAWITYSRAGAEAFF. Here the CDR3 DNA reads TGTGCCTGGATTACTTATAGTCGGGCAGGGGCTGAAGCTTTCTTT.